A single sample is the source of the 26 T cell receptor beta chains below, sequenced in a study of T cell changes during pregnancy in multiple sclerosis. Sequencing was performed with immunoSEQ multiplex PCR; in TCRdb, only in-frame clones are kept and a portion is missing. The table includes over 40,000 clones, approximately 90% detected once. Specimen: CD8+ T cells from peripheral blood mononuclear cells, collected after pregnancy. The receptors derive from a female donor in good health, enrolled as a control in a pregnancy study.

This clone was seen once. CDR3 residues: CASSPQTGNYEQYF. The CDR3 nucleotides are TGTGCCAGCAGCCCACAGACAGGGAACTACGAGCAGTACTTC. The chain recombines TRBV9 with TRBJ2-7; 7 nucleotides match TRBD1. The CDR3 is made up of 14 amino acids. Unmatched junction bases numbered 7, after V lost 4 bases and J lost 3 bases. The germline V gene encodes CDR1 SGDLS and CDR2 YYNGEE. Full variable domain (rest looked up from reference TRBV9 and TRBJ2-7): DSGVTQTPKHLITATGQRVTLRCSPRSGDLSVYWYQQSLDQGLQFLIQYYNGEERAKGNILERFSAQQFPDLHSELNLSSLELGDSALYFCASSPQTGNYEQYFGPGTRLTVT.

The chain joins TRBV7-9 to TRBJ2-5; no reliable D call. This CDR3 spans 15 amino acids. The germline gives CDR1 SEHNR, CDR2 FQNEAQ (reference sequence). Trimming cost V 2 bases and J 1 base, with 11 bases left between them. The CDR3 loop is CASSLMAEVQETQYF. In nucleotides, the CDR3 is TGTGCCAGCAGCTTAATGGCAGAAGTCCAAGAGACCCAGTACTTC.

Many counts were recorded for this clone. Here the CDR3 DNA reads TGTGCCAGCAGTTCCATGGACTCCACGAACACCGGGGAGCTGTTTTTT. This sequence encodes CASSSMDSTNTGELFF. J is TRBJ2-2 and V is TRBV28, with D possibly matching TRBD2 (5 bases). V was pared by 4 bases and J by 0 bases, with 12 bases between. Per the germline V gene, CDR1 is MDHEN and CDR2 is SYDVKM. CDR3 length: 16 residues.

This clone was observed at least ten times. This chain joins TRBV5-6 and TRBJ2-5; D perhaps matches TRBD1 (7 bases). CDR1 and CDR2 from the germline V gene are SGHDT and YYEEEE. The CDR3 consists of 13 residues. The V and J ends lost 4 bases and 5 bases respectively, with 12 bases between them. The CDR3 DNA reads TGTGCCAGCAGCGCGACAGGGAGGGAGACCCAGTACTTC. It yields the protein CASSATGRETQYF.

This chain joins TRBV7-8 and TRBJ1-2; TRBD1 might be the D (5 bases). CDR1 is SGHVS, CDR2 FQNEAQ, per germline. The V gene lost 5 bases and the J gene lost 5 bases, with 18 bases spanning the gap. This CDR3 region has 15 residues. This CDR3 is CASSLKADSPYGYTF. The DNA for the CDR3 is TGTGCCAGCAGCCTAAAGGCTGACAGCCCGTATGGCTACACCTTC.

The rearrangement links TRBV5-6 to TRBJ1-1; D uncertain. Trimming took 2 bases from V and 1 from J, leaving 6 bases between them. Germline V gives CDR1 SGHDT, CDR2 YYEEEE. This CDR3 has 13 amino acids. CDR3 sequence: CASSFEGNTEAFF. As DNA, the CDR3 is TGTGCCAGCAGCTTTGAGGGGAACACTGAAGCTTTCTTT. Supplemented by reference TRBV5-6 and TRBJ1-1, the full variable domain reads DAGVTQSPTHLIKTRGQQVTLRCSPKSGHDTVSWYQQALGQGPQFIFQYYEEEERQRGNFPDRFSGHQFPNYSSELNVNALLLGDSALYLCASSFEGNTEAFFGQGTRLTVV.

The rearrangement links TRBV7-2 to TRBJ1-5, with D possibly TRBD1 on 6 matching bases. Germline CDR1 reads SGHTA; CDR2 reads FQGNSA. Between the trimmed V and J ends, which lost 1 base and 3 bases, there was a span of 10 bases. There are 15 residues in the CDR3. CDR3 region: CASSLDTGYNQPQHF. CDR3 DNA sequence: TGTGCCAGCAGCTTAGACACAGGGTACAATCAGCCCCAGCATTTT.

The chain joins TRBV13 to TRBJ2-3, with 10 positions matching TRBD2. V shed 11 bases, J shed 9 bases, and the junction held 14 bases outside the gene matches. The CDR3 runs to 14 residues. Germline CDR1 and CDR2: PRHDT and FYEKMQ (reference sequence). CDR3 nucleotides: TGTGCCGGTGGGGAGCGGGGGGGAATCGGAACGCAGTATTTT. This codes for CAGGERGGIGTQYF.

The chain uses TRBV14 and TRBJ1-1; possible D gene TRBD1, 5 bases. The V end lost 2 bases, the J end lost 12 bases, and 10 bases lay between the germline ends. The CDR3 is made up of 11 amino acids. Germline lookup yields CDR1 SGHDN and CDR2 FVKESK. CDR3 amino acids: CASSQNYRTFF. The CDR3, as DNA: TGTGCCAGCAGCCAAAATTACAGGACTTTCTTT. The full variable domain, with the rest looked up from reference TRBV14 and TRBJ1-1, is EAGVTQFPSHSVIEKGQTVTLRCDPISGHDNLYWYRRVMGKEIKFLLHFVKESKQDESGMPNNRFLAERTGGTYSTLKVQPAELEDSGVYFCASSQNYRTFFGQGTRLTVV.

Only a few counts were recorded for this clone. This chain joins TRBV6-5 and TRBJ1-3, with D possibly matching TRBD1 (6 bases). This CDR3 has 16 amino acids. The V end lost 0 bases, the J end lost 1 base, and 10 bases lay between the germline ends. Germline V gene sequence: CDR1 MNHEY, CDR2 SVGAGI. CDR3 region: CASSYSGTQSGNTIYF. DNA of the CDR3: TGTGCCAGCAGTTACTCGGGGACACAATCTGGAAACACCATATATTTT.

This chain joins TRBV28 and TRBJ2-1; 11 nucleotides align to TRBD2. In germline, CDR1 is MDHEN, CDR2 SYDVKM. The CDR3 is 16 residues long. After removal of 6 bases from V and 2 bases from J, the junction contained 6 bases not matched to a gene. The CDR3 sequence is CASSGLAGSPYNEQFF. The CDR3 bases are TGTGCCAGCAGCGGACTAGCGGGTTCCCCCTACAATGAGCAGTTCTTC. Together with reference TRBV28 and TRBJ2-1, the CDR3 gives the full variable domain: DVKVTQSSRYLVKRTGEKVFLECVQDMDHENMFWYRQDPGLGLRLIYFSYDVKMKEKGDIPEGYSVSREKKERFSLILESASTNQTSMYLCASSGLAGSPYNEQFFGPGTRLTVL.

This clone showed up just once. The chain uses TRBV15 and TRBJ1-2, with D hard to call. Germline V gene data show CDR1 as LNHNV and CDR2 as YYDKDF (reference sequence). CDR3 length: 15 residues. V was trimmed by 0 bases and J by 7 bases, leaving 15 bases between them. CDR3 sequence: CATSRDPTGGGGYTF. The CDR3 bases are TGTGCCACCAGCAGAGATCCAACTGGTGGAGGTGGCTACACCTTC.

CDR3 residues: CASSLDRGFFNEQFF. CDR3 in DNA: TGTGCCAGCAGTTTAGACAGGGGGTTTTTTAATGAGCAGTTCTTC. J is TRBJ2-1 and V is TRBV27, with 9 positions matching TRBD1. Germline V gene sequence: CDR1 MNHEY, CDR2 SMNVEV (reference sequence). The CDR3 has 15 amino acids. V was clipped by 2 bases and J by 7 bases; unmatched bases: 6.

The V gene is TRBV13, the J gene TRBJ1-2; TRBD1 aligns across 9 bases. Germline assignment: CDR1 PRHDT and CDR2 FYEKMQ (reference sequence). This CDR3 is 15 amino acids long. Unmatched junction bases numbered 6, after V lost 5 bases and J lost 2 bases. The CDR3: CASSERTGENYGYTF. CDR3 DNA: TGTGCCAGCAGCGAGAGGACAGGGGAAAACTATGGCTACACCTTC.

The V and J genes are TRBV19 and TRBJ1-5, with D possibly TRBD1 on 5 matching bases. Germline V gene sequence: CDR1 LNHDA, CDR2 SQIVND (reference sequence). Trimming took 7 bases from V and 7 from J, leaving 20 bases between them. The length of the CDR3 is 15 residues. CDR3 amino acids: CASIETAESVQPQHF. CDR3 coding DNA: TGTGCCAGTATAGAGACAGCCGAAAGTGTCCAGCCCCAGCATTTT.

This clone showed up just once. V gene TRBV19 combines with J gene TRBJ2-1; 8 bases agree with TRBD1. Germline V CDR1 and CDR2: LNHDA, SQIVND (reference sequence). The CDR3 covers 15 residues. The V gene end was trimmed by 5 bases and the J gene end by 8 bases; junction bases not matched to a gene: 11. The CDR3 reads CASSSSGGAGYEQFF. The CDR3, as DNA: TGTGCCAGTAGTTCATCAGGGGGCGCCGGTTATGAGCAGTTCTTC. Based on the CDR3 plus reference TRBV19 and TRBJ2-1, the full variable domain is DGGITQSPKYLFRKEGQNVTLSCEQNLNHDAMYWYRQDPGQGLRLIYYSQIVNDFQKGDIAEGYSVSREKKESFPLTVTSAQKNPTAFYLCASSSSGGAGYEQFFGPGTRLTVL.

V and J are TRBV18 and TRBJ1-1; D gene unclear. V was clipped by 0 bases and J by 7 bases, with 12 bases between them. The germline V gene has CDR1 KGHSH and CDR2 LQKENI. The length of the CDR3 is 14 residues. CDR3 amino acids: CASSPPVVGIEAFF. CDR3 sequence (DNA): TGTGCCAGCTCACCACCGGTTGTTGGCATTGAAGCTTTCTTT.

The gene calls are TRBV5-4 and TRBJ1-1, with 7 bases identical to TRBD1. Germline loops: CDR1 SGHNT, CDR2 YYREEE (reference sequence). The V and J ends lost 4 bases and 10 bases, in that order; junction bases with no gene match: 16. This CDR3 spans 15 amino acids. The CDR3: CASSLDLGQARAAFF. The CDR3 DNA reads TGTGCCAGCAGCCTTGATCTTGGACAGGCCAGAGCAGCTTTCTTT.

This chain links TRBV14 with TRBJ2-7; 8 bases are shared with TRBD1. The germline CDR1 and CDR2 sequences are SGHDN and FVKESK. The trim removed 2 bases at V and 3 bases at J, leaving 6 bases unmatched. The length of the CDR3 is 15 residues. The CDR3 loop reads CASSQTGQDYYEQYF. CDR3 sequence (DNA): TGTGCCAGCAGCCAAACGGGACAGGACTACTACGAGCAGTACTTC.

The chain has TRBV7-9 and TRBJ2-1; D gene ambiguous. Trimming shortened V by 6 bases and J by 5 bases, and 14 bases separated the two germline ends. The germline CDR1 and CDR2 sequences are SEHNR and FQNEAQ (reference sequence). The CDR3 spans 14 residues. The CDR3 region has the DNA TGTGCCAGCAGACCCGCGGTCCGACACAATGAGCAGTTCTTC. Amino acids: CASRPAVRHNEQFF.

This clone was counted only a few times. The chain combines TRBV29-1 with TRBJ1-1; TRBD1 is a possible D gene (5 bases). V lost 6 bases and J lost 1, with 9 bases in between. Germline loops: CDR1 SQVTM, CDR2 ANQGSEA. The CDR3 runs 12 residues. CDR3 residues: CSVVGGNTEAFF. The CDR3 DNA reads as TGCAGCGTCGTGGGGGGGAACACTGAAGCTTTCTTT.

The gene calls are TRBV5-1 and TRBJ1-2, with D possibly matching TRBD1 (5 bases). This CDR3 is built from 16 residues. The ends were cut back, 0 bases at V and 8 bases at J, with 20 bases in the middle. Germline V CDR1 and CDR2: SGHRS, YFSETQ. CDR3 residues: CASSLGADRGSRGYTF. CDR3 DNA sequence: TGCGCCAGCAGCTTGGGGGCCGACAGAGGATCCAGGGGCTACACCTTC.

J is TRBJ2-7 and V is TRBV7-9; 8 bases are shared with TRBD1. Germline V gene data show CDR1 as SEHNR and CDR2 as FQNEAQ (reference sequence). Trimming at V came to 5 bases and at J to 6 bases, leaving 9 bases not matched to a gene. The CDR3 contains 14 residues. For the CDR3, the DNA is TGTGCCAGCAGCCCCTTCCCGACAGGGGCCGAGCAGTACTTC. Translation: CASSPFPTGAEQYF.

This rearrangement joins TRBV27 to TRBJ2-3, with 7 bases identical to TRBD1. The V and J ends lost 2 bases and 1 base, in that order; junction bases with no gene match: 6. The CDR3 loop spans 16 amino acids. In germline, CDR1 is MNHEY, CDR2 SMNVEV (reference sequence). The CDR3 DNA reads TGTGCCAGCAGTTTACGAGCAGGGGGACGCACAGATACGCAGTATTTT. It encodes CASSLRAGGRTDTQYF.

The genes are TRBV10-3 and TRBJ1-6; TRBD1 agrees at 9 bases. The trim removed 10 bases at V and 8 bases at J, leaving 6 bases unmatched. The CDR3 spans 13 residues. Germline V gene sequence: CDR1 ENHRY, CDR2 SYGVKD. In DNA, the CDR3 is TGTGCCACCCGACAGGGGGGTGATTCACCCCTCCACTTT. It translates to CATRQGGDSPLHF.

The chain couples TRBV5-6 to TRBJ1-5; D unresolved. Germline V gene data show CDR1 as SGHDT and CDR2 as YYEEEE. Trimming took off 0 bases at V and 11 bases at J, with 9 bases between the two ends. The CDR3 consists of 12 residues. The CDR3 is CASSLAGMTQHF. The DNA of the CDR3 is TGTGCCAGCAGCTTGGCGGGTATGACCCAGCATTTT.